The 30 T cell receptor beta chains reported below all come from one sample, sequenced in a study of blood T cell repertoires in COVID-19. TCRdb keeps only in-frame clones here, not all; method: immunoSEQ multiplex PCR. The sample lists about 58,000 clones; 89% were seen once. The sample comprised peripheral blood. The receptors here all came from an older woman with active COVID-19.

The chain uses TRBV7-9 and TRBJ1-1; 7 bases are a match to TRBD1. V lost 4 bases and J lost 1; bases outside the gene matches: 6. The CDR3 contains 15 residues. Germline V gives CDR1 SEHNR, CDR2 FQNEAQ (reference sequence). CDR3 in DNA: TGTGCCAGCAGCTACAACCGGGACAGGAACACTGAAGCTTTCTTT. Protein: CASSYNRDRNTEAFF.

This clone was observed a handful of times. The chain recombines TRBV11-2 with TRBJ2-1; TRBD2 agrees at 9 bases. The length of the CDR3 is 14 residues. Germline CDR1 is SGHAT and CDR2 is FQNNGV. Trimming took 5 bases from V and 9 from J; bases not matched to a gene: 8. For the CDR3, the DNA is TGTGCCAGCAGCCCCGCGGGGGGGCCTGGTGAGCAGTTCTTC. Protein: CASSPAGGPGEQFF.

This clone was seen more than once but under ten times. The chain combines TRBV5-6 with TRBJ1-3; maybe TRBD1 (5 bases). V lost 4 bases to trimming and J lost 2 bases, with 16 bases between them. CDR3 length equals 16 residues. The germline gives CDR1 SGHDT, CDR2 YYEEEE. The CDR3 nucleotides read TGTGCCAGCAGCCCGGTAACAGGAGGGCCTGGAAACACCATATATTTT. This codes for CASSPVTGGPGNTIYF.

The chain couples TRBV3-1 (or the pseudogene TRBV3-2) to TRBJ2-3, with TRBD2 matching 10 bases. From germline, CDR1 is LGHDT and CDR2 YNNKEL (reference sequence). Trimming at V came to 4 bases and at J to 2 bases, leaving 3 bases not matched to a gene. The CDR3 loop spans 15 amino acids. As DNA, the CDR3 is TGTGCCAGCAGCCTAGCGGGGGGACCCACAGATACGCAGTATTTT. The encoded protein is CASSLAGGPTDTQYF.

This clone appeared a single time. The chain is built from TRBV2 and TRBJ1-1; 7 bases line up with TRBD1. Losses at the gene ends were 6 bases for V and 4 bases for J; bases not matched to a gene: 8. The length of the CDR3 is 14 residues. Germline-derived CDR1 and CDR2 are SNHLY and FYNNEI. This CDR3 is CASRVLQGPTEAFF. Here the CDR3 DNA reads TGTGCCAGCAGGGTTTTACAGGGGCCCACTGAAGCTTTCTTT.

CDR3 coding DNA: TGTGCCAGCAGCTTGAGCGGGTACGAGCAGTACTTC. Amino acid sequence: CASSLSGYEQYF. This chain joins TRBV7-9 and TRBJ2-7; TRBD2 is a possible D gene (6 bases). This CDR3 has 12 amino acids. Germline CDR1 SEHNR, CDR2 FQNEAQ (reference sequence). Trimming shortened V by 3 bases and J by 4 bases, and 7 bases separated the two germline ends.

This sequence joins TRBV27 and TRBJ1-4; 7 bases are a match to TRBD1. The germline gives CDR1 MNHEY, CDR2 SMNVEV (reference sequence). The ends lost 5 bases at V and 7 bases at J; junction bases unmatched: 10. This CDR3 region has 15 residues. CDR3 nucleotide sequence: TGTGCCAGCAGTCCAGAGACAGGGTCACGTGAAAAACTGTTTTTT. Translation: CASSPETGSREKLFF.

The CDR3 DNA sequence: TGTGCCAGCAGCTCTCAGACTTCTTTAGAGACCCAGTACTTC. Protein sequence: CASSSQTSLETQYF. The J gene is TRBJ2-5, the V gene TRBV5-4; D unclear. Trimming pared 3 bases from V and 4 bases from J, leaving 13 bases between. CDR1 is SGHNT, CDR2 YYREEE, per germline (reference sequence). CDR3 length: 14 residues.

CDR3 region: CASSLGYRAGPNEKLFF. CDR3 bases: TGTGCCAGCAGCTTAGGCTACAGGGCGGGCCCTAATGAAAAACTGTTTTTT. The chain links TRBV7-8 to TRBJ1-4, with D tentatively TRBD1 (6 bases). This CDR3 comprises 17 residues. Looked up from germline, CDR1 is SGHVS and CDR2 is FQNEAQ. Trimming shortened V by 1 base and J by 3 bases, and 15 bases separated the two germline ends.

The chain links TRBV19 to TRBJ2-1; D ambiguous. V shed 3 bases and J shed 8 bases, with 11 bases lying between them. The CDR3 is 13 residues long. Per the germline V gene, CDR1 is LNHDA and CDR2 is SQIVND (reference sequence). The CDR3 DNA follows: TGTGCCAGTAGTATTGGCCTAGATTATGAGCAGTTCTTC. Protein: CASSIGLDYEQFF.

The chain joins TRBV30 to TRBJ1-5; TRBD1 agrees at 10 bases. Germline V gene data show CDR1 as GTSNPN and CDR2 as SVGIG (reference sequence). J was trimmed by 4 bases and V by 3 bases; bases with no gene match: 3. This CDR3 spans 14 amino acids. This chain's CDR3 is CAWSGQGGNQPQHF. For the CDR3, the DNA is TGTGCCTGGAGCGGACAGGGGGGGAATCAGCCCCAGCATTTT.

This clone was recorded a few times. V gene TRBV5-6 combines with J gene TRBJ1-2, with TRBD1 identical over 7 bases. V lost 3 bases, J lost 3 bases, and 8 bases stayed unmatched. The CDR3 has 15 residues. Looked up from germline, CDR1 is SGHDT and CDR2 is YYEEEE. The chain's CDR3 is CASSSAGTDDYGYTF. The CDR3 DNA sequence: TGTGCCAGCAGCTCCGCGGGGACAGATGACTATGGCTACACCTTC.

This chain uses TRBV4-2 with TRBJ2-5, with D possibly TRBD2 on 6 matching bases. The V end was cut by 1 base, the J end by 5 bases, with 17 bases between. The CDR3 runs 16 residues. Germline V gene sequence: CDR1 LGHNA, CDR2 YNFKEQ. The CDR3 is CASSQVTLARRETQYF. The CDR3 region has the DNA TGTGCCAGCAGCCAAGTAACTCTAGCGAGGAGGGAGACCCAGTACTTC.

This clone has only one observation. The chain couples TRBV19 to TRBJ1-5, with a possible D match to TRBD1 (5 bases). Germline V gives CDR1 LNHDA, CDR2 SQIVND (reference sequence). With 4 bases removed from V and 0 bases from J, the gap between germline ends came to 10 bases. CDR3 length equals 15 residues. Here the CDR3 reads CASSKGVDSNQPQHF. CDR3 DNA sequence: TGTGCCAGTAGTAAAGGGGTGGATAGCAATCAGCCCCAGCATTTT.

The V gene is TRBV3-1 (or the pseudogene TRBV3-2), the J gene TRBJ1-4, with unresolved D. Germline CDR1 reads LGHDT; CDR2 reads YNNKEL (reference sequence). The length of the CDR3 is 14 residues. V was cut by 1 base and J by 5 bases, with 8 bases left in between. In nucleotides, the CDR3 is TGTGCCAGCAGCCAAGGTTCAGGAAATGAAAAACTGTTTTTT. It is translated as CASSQGSGNEKLFF.

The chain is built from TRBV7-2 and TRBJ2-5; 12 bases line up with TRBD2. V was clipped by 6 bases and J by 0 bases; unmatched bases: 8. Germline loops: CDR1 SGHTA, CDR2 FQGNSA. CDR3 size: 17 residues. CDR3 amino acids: CASRITSGGPNQETQYF. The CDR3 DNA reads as TGTGCCAGCAGGATCACTAGCGGGGGGCCCAACCAAGAGACCCAGTACTTC.

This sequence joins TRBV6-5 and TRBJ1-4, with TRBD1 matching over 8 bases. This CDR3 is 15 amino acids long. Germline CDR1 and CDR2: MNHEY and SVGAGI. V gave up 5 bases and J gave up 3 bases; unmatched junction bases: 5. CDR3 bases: TGTGCCAGCAGTCCGGACAGGGTTCCTAATGAAAAACTGTTTTTT. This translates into CASSPDRVPNEKLFF.

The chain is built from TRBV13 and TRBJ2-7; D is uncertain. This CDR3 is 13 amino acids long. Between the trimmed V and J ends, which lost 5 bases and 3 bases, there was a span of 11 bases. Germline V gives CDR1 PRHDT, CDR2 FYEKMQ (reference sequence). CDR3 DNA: TGTGCCAGCAGCGCGAAACGTAGCTACGAGCAGTACTTC. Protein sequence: CASSAKRSYEQYF.

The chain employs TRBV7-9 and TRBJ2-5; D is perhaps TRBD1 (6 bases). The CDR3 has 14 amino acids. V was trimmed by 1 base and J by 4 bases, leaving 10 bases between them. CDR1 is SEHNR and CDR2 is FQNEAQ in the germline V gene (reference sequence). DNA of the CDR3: TGTGCCAGCAGCTTAGGGTCAGGGGTAGAGACCCAGTACTTC. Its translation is CASSLGSGVETQYF.

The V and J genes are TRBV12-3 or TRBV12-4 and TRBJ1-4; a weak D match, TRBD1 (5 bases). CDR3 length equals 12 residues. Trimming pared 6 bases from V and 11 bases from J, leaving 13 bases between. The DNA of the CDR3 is TGTGCCAGCAGCCCTGACAGTTTTAAACTGTTTTTT. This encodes CASSPDSFKLFF.

CDR3 nucleotides: TGTGCCAGCAGCCTGGGGGCAGCGACAGGGGCCTACGAGCAGTACTTC. Protein: CASSLGAATGAYEQYF. The chain uses TRBV5-6 and TRBJ2-7; 8 bases agree with TRBD1. This CDR3 is built from 16 residues. Trimming at V came to 4 bases and at J to 2 bases, leaving 11 bases not matched to a gene. Germline CDR1 reads SGHDT; CDR2 reads YYEEEE.

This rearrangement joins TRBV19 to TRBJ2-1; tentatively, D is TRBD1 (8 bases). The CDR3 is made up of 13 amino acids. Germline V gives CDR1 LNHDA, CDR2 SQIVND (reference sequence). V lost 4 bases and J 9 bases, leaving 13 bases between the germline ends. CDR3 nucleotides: TGTGCCAGTAGTACCAACAGGGGGGGTGAGCAGTTCTTC. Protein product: CASSTNRGGEQFF.

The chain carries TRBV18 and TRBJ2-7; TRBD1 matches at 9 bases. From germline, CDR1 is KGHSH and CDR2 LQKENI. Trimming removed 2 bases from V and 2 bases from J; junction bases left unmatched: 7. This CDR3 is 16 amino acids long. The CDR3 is CASSPWQDRGPYEQYF. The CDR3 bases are TGTGCCAGCTCACCATGGCAGGACAGGGGACCCTACGAGCAGTACTTC. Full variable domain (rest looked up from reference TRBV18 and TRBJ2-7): NAGVMQNPRHLVRRRGQEARLRCSPMKGHSHVYWYRQLPEEGLKFMVYLQKENIIDESGMPKERFSAEFPKEGPSILRIQQVVRGDSAAYFCASSPWQDRGPYEQYFGPGTRLTVT.

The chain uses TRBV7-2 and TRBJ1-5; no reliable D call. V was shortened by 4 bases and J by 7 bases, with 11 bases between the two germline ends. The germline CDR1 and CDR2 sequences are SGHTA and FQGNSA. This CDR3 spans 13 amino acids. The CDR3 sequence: CASSSHTAQPQHF. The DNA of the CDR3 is TGTGCCAGCAGCTCACACACAGCACAGCCCCAGCATTTT. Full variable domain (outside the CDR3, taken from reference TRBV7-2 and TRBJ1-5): GAGVSQSPSNKVTEKGKDVELRCDPISGHTALYWYRQSLGQGLEFLIYFQGNSAPDKSGLPSDRFSAERTGGSVSTLTIQRTQQEDSAVYLCASSSHTAQPQHFGDGTRLSIL.

The CDR3 DNA reads TGTGCCAGCAGTTCGAACGCAGCGTTGGGAAACACCATATATTTT. Protein sequence: CASSSNAALGNTIYF. This rearrangement joins TRBV27 to TRBJ1-3; no definite D call. Germline-derived CDR1 and CDR2 are MNHEY and SMNVEV (reference sequence). Trimming removed 4 bases at V and 4 bases at J, with 14 bases between. This CDR3 is 15 amino acids long.

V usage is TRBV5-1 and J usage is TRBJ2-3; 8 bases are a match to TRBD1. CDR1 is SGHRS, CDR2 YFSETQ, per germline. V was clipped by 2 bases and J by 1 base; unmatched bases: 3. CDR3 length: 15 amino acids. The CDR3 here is CASSFEDRGTDTQYF. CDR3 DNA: TGCGCCAGCAGCTTTGAGGACAGGGGCACAGATACGCAGTATTTT.

The CDR3 loop is CASSESRDRDYEQYF. CDR3 sequence (DNA): TGTGCCAGCAGTGAGTCCCGGGACAGGGACTACGAGCAGTACTTC. The chain joins TRBV25-1 to TRBJ2-7; 9 bases align to TRBD1. The CDR3 covers 15 residues. Trimming took 3 bases from V and 3 from J; bases not matched to a gene: 6. CDR1 and CDR2 (germline): MGHDK, SYGVNS.

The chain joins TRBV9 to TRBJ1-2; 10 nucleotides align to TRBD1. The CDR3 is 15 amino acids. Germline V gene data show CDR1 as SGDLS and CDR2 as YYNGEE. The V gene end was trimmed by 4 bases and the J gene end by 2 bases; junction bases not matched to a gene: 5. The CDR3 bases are TGTGCCAGCAGCTTCGACAGGGGGCAGAACTATGGCTACACCTTC. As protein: CASSFDRGQNYGYTF.

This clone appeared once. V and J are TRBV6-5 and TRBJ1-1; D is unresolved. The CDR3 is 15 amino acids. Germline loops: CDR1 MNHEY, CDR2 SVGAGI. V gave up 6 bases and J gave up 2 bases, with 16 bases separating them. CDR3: CASSPFGPRNTEAFF. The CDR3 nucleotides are TGTGCCAGCAGCCCGTTTGGGCCGAGAAACACTGAAGCTTTCTTT.

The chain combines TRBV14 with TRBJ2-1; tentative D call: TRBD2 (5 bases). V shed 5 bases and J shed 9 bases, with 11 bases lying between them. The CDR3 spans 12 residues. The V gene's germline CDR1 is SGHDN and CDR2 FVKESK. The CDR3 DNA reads TGTGCCAGCAGCGCAAGCCGGGGTGAGCAGTTCTTC. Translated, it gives CASSASRGEQFF.